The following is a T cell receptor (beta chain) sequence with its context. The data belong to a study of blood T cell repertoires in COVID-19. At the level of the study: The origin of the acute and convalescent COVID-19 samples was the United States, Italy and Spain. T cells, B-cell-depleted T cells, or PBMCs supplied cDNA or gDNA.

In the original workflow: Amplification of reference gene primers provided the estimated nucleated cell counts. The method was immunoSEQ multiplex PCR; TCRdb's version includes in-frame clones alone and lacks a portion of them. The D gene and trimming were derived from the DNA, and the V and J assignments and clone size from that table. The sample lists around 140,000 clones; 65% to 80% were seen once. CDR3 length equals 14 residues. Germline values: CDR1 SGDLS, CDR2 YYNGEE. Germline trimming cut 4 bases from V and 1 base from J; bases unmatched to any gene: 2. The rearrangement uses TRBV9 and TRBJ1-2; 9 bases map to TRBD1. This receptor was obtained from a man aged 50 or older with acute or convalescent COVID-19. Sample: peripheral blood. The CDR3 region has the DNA TGTGCCAGCAGCCGGGGACAGGGTAACTATGGCTACACCTTC. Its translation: CASSRGQGNYGYTF.